Each of the 3 T cell receptor beta chains below was sequenced from the same sample in a study of T-cell reconstitution after alpha-beta-depleted transplantation in children. A library of TCRbeta sequences, prepared with unique molecular identifiers, was generated. MiXCR, run by TCRdb on the PCR reads, gives a single entry per CDR3 protein. This sample has roughly 500,000 distinct CDR3 sequences; around 16% occur once, and the top ten carry 2.5% to 3.5%. The sample was PBMCs from the stem cell graft donor, taken from the stem cell graft. The source is a human donor who donated a stem cell graft to a child with acute lymphoblastic leukemia.

This clonotype was seen more than once but under ten times. The V call is TRBV11-2, the J call TRBJ2-6; 7 nucleotides align to TRBD1. The CDR3 consists of 18 residues. Looked up from germline, CDR1 is SGHAT and CDR2 is FQNNGV. The V and J ends lost 1 base and 0 bases, in that order; junction bases with no gene match: 6. This CDR3 reads CASSLVGTAPSGANVLTF. In DNA, the CDR3 is TGTGCCAGCAGCTTAGTTGGGACAGCCCCCTCTGGGGCCAACGTCCTGACTTTC.

The chain has TRBV18 and TRBJ2-1; 7 nucleotides match TRBD1. Germline V gene data show CDR1 as KGHSH and CDR2 as LQKENI. The V segment lost 0 bases and the J segment 7 bases; nucleotides outside the gene matches: 3. CDR3 size: 14 residues. The DNA of the CDR3 is TGTGCCAGCTCACCACCTGACAGGGCGAATGAGCAGTTCTTC. Protein sequence: CASSPPDRANEQFF.

This chain connects TRBV28 to TRBJ1-5; tentatively, D is TRBD1 (6 bases). The CDR3 loop spans 14 amino acids. The V gene's germline CDR1 is MDHEN and CDR2 SYDVKM. Trimming took 10 bases from V and 7 from J, leaving 20 bases between them. DNA of the CDR3: TGTGCCACCCAGGAAGAAACAGGGTACCAGCCCCAGCATTTT. This gives the protein CATQEETGYQPQHF.